This TCR beta chain was captured by sequencing in a study of response to subunit inactivated influenza vaccine. Overall study findings and caveats: Only a handful of new T cells, the authors suggested, are recruited with each seasonal influenza vaccination.

The CDR3 totals 15 residues. V was trimmed by 3 bases and J by 2 bases, leaving 12 bases between them. Germline CDR1 reads SSHAT; CDR2 reads FNYEAQ (reference sequence). TCRdb fed the RT-PCR reads into MiXCR, producing one record per CDR3 protein. This sample has approximately 730,000 distinct CDR3 sequences, with roughly 14% found just once. This clonotype was detected many times. Its antigen remains unidentified. This specimen consisted of PBMCs from blood, obtained less than 15 days before vaccination. This TCR derives from a man aged 45-65 years who received an inactivated influenza vaccine. The gene calls are TRBV7-7 and TRBJ2-3; D might be TRBD1 (5 bases). The CDR3 reads CASSLGQRNTDTQYF. CDR3 DNA sequence: TGTGCCAGCAGCTTGGGGCAACGGAACACAGATACGCAGTATTTT.